The 12 T cell receptor beta chains below were found in one sample sequenced in a study of beta chain features in type 1 diabetes. Study outcomes and limitations: In all four CD4+ subsets, TCRB CDR3 length was significantly, moderately reduced in type 1 diabetes.

Reverse transcription of all isolated RNA meant that expressed TCRB transcripts were sequenced. Here immunoSEQ multiplex PCR was the method, and the copy in TCRdb shows in-frame clones only, minus some. The sample carries approximately 260,000 clones, roughly 22% recorded once. Their cognate antigens are unknown. Specimen: naive CD4+ T cells from blood. These receptors were obtained from a woman between 40 and 50 years old with type 1 diabetes.

V is TRBV18 and J is TRBJ2-7, with 12 bases fitting TRBD1. V trimming: 2 bases; J trimming: 5 bases; junction bases outside the gene matches: 7. CDR1 is KGHSH, CDR2 LQKENI, per germline. The CDR3 runs 16 residues. DNA for the CDR3: TGTGCCAGCTCACCAACCGCGGGACAGGGGGCCCACGAGCAGTACTTC. It encodes CASSPTAGQGAHEQYF.

This clone was seen a handful of times. The V call is TRBV30, the J call TRBJ1-5, with D perhaps matching TRBD1 (5 bases). This CDR3 comprises 13 residues. The germline V gene has CDR1 GTSNPN and CDR2 SVGIG (reference sequence). The germline V and J ends were trimmed by 0 bases and 3 bases, with 6 bases remaining between them. The CDR3 here is CAWSVQVNQPQHF. For the CDR3, the DNA is TGTGCCTGGAGTGTACAGGTCAATCAGCCCCAGCATTTT. Full variable domain (rest looked up from reference TRBV30 and TRBJ1-5): SQTIHQWPATLVQPVGSPLSLECTVEGTSNPNLYWYRQAAGRGLQLLFYSVGIGQISSEVPQNLSASRPQDRQFILSSKKLLLSDSGFYLCAWSVQVNQPQHFGDGTRLSIL.

This rearrangement joins TRBV2 to TRBJ2-2, with a possible D match to TRBD1 (7 bases). CDR1 and CDR2 (germline): SNHLY, FYNNEI. The V end lost 6 bases, the J end lost 3 bases, and 14 bases lay between the germline ends. The CDR3 length is 15 residues. CDR3 coding DNA: TGTGCCAGCAGGGGCGGGACAGATTACACCGGGGAGCTGTTTTTT. Its protein product is CASRGGTDYTGELFF.

Only a few counts were recorded for this clone. The chain uses TRBV28 and TRBJ2-5; D ambiguous. The CDR3 spans 11 residues. Germline V lookup: CDR1 MDHEN, CDR2 SYDVKM. Trimming stripped 8 bases from V and 4 bases from J, with 8 bases between. The CDR3 loop reads CASYSSETQYF. Here the CDR3 DNA reads TGTGCCAGCTACTCATCAGAGACCCAGTACTTC.

V gene TRBV4-3 combines with J gene TRBJ1-1; no definite D call. Per germline, CDR1 LGHNA and CDR2 YSLEER. V shed 0 bases and J shed 8 bases, with 10 bases lying between them. This CDR3 spans 13 amino acids. CDR3 amino acids: CASSQDQSREAFF. DNA of the CDR3: TGCGCCAGCAGCCAAGATCAATCCAGGGAAGCTTTCTTT.

The chain couples TRBV29-1 to TRBJ2-1; D is perhaps TRBD1 (6 bases). The V and J ends lost 6 bases and 9 bases respectively, with 9 bases between them. The CDR3 has 10 residues. Germline CDR1 SQVTM, CDR2 ANQGSEA. The CDR3 sequence is CSVQGFEQFF. CDR3 sequence (DNA): TGCAGCGTGCAGGGGTTTGAGCAGTTCTTC.

The chain employs TRBV6-5 and TRBJ1-2; TRBD1 might be the D (5 bases). The CDR3 loop spans 12 amino acids. V was trimmed by 6 bases and J by 8 bases, leaving 13 bases between them. The germline V gene encodes CDR1 MNHEY and CDR2 SVGAGI. CDR3 DNA sequence: TGTGCCAGCAGGGAGGGGTCGAGGGGCTACACCTTC. This sequence encodes CASREGSRGYTF.

This chain links TRBV9 with TRBJ1-2; D ambiguous. V was clipped by 0 bases and J by 0 bases, with 9 bases between them. The CDR3 loop spans 15 amino acids. CDR1 and CDR2 (germline): SGDLS, YYNGEE. Written as DNA, the CDR3 is TGTGCCAGCAGCGTAGAAGTGGGCCCTAACTATGGCTACACCTTC. Its translation is CASSVEVGPNYGYTF.

The sample holds a few counts of this clone. The chain carries TRBV7-9 and TRBJ1-1, with 12 bases lining up with TRBD1. Germline loops: CDR1 SEHNR, CDR2 FQNEAQ (reference sequence). CDR3 length: 16 residues. Trimming at V came to 5 bases and at J to 1 base, leaving 5 bases not matched to a gene. For the CDR3, the DNA is TGTGCCAGCAGCCACGGGACAGGGGGCCCGAACACTGAAGCTTTCTTT. It codes for CASSHGTGGPNTEAFF.

This clone was observed a few times. The genes are TRBV25-1 and TRBJ2-7; TRBD1 matches at 8 bases. The CDR3 loop spans 13 amino acids. With V trimmed by 6 bases and J by 4 bases, 5 bases remained unmatched. Germline values: CDR1 MGHDK, CDR2 SYGVNS. CDR3 amino acids: CASRPTGAYEQYF. The CDR3 nucleotides read TGTGCCAGCAGACCGACAGGGGCGTACGAGCAGTACTTC.

This rearrangement joins TRBV6-5 to TRBJ1-1; TRBD1 matches at 10 bases. The germline CDR1 and CDR2 sequences are MNHEY and SVGAGI. The length of the CDR3 is 15 residues. With 8 bases clipped from V and 0 bases from J, the junction kept 6 bases outside the gene matches. The CDR3 DNA sequence: TGTGCCAGCGATACGACAGGGGGCATGAACACTGAAGCTTTCTTT. Translation: CASDTTGGMNTEAFF.

V is TRBV4-1 and J is TRBJ2-3; the match to TRBD2 covers 8 bases. The V gene end was trimmed by 4 bases and the J gene end by 0 bases; junction bases not matched to a gene: 9. The CDR3 length is 17 residues. The V gene's germline CDR1 is MGHRA and CDR2 YSYEKL. The CDR3, as DNA: TGCGCCAGCAGCCGGATTAGCGGGGCCCGGAGCACAGATACGCAGTATTTT. This codes for CASSRISGARSTDTQYF.